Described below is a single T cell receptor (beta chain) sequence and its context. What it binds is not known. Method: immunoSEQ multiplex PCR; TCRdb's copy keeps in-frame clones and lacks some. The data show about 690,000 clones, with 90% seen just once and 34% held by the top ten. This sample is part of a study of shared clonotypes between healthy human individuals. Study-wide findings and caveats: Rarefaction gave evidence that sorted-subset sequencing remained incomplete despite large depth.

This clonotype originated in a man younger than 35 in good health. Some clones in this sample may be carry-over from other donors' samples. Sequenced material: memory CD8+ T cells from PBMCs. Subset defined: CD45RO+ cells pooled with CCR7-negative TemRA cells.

CDR3 loop: CASGGNQPQHF. The CDR3, as DNA: TGTGCCAGCGGGGGGAATCAGCCCCAGCATTTT. The chain couples TRBV6-5 to TRBJ1-5; a possible D gene is TRBD1 (5 bases). The CDR3 spans 11 residues. V was pared by 8 bases and J by 4 bases, with 6 bases between. CDR1 and CDR2 (germline): MNHEY, SVGAGI.